The 21 T cell receptor beta chains presented below share a single source sample, sequenced in a study of OX40 agonist ivuxolimab in advanced cancers. Using immunoSEQ multiplex PCR, the repertoire was profiled, and TCRdb retains in-frame clones only, with some absent. The profile shows over 85,000 clones, 85% to 95% of them singletons. The sample here was CD4+ or CD8+ T cells sorted from blood, taken in a trial of the OX40 agonist ivuxolimab. These receptors were collected from an adult with an advanced solid tumor such as melanoma, head and neck, liver or kidney cancer.

This clone was detected a few times. The chain combines TRBV5-1 with TRBJ1-6; no definite D call. Trimming pared 0 bases from V and 7 bases from J, leaving 8 bases between. CDR3 length equals 14 residues. Germline loops: CDR1 SGHRS, CDR2 YFSETQ. CDR3 amino acids: CASSLDSWNSPLHF. The CDR3, as DNA: TGCGCCAGCAGCTTGGACAGCTGGAATTCACCCCTCCACTTT.

The V and J genes are TRBV9 and TRBJ2-1; 8 bases align to TRBD2. In germline, CDR1 is SGDLS, CDR2 YYNGEE. The CDR3 is 17 amino acids. Trimming took 4 bases from V and 2 from J; bases not matched to a gene: 11. CDR3 in amino acids: CASSRTPLAEPYNEQFF. In DNA, the CDR3 is TGTGCCAGCAGCCGTACCCCACTAGCGGAACCCTACAATGAGCAGTTCTTC.

This rearrangement joins TRBV2 to TRBJ2-3; perhaps TRBD2 as D (6 bases). The length of the CDR3 is 14 residues. Deletions cut 5 bases from V and 1 base from J, with 10 bases between. In germline, CDR1 is SNHLY, CDR2 FYNNEI. The CDR3 sequence is CASSLRLGTDTQYF. CDR3 nucleotide sequence: TGTGCCAGCAGTCTAAGACTAGGCACAGATACGCAGTATTTT.

This chain uses TRBV18 with TRBJ2-1; 16 bases align to TRBD2. Germline loops: CDR1 KGHSH, CDR2 LQKENI. Germline trimming cut 3 bases from V and 7 bases from J; bases unmatched to any gene: 6. This CDR3 region has 17 residues. CDR3 coding DNA: TGTGCCAGCTCACCGGGACTAGCGGGAGGGCCGGAAAATGAGCAGTTCTTC. This translates into CASSPGLAGGPENEQFF. The whole variable domain, remainder taken from reference TRBV18 and TRBJ2-1, is NAGVMQNPRHLVRRRGQEARLRCSPMKGHSHVYWYRQLPEEGLKFMVYLQKENIIDESGMPKERFSAEFPKEGPSILRIQQVVRGDSAAYFCASSPGLAGGPENEQFFGPGTRLTVL.

V and J are TRBV9 and TRBJ1-3; weak D call: TRBD1 (6 bases). The CDR3 totals 14 residues. The germline CDR1 and CDR2 sequences are SGDLS and YYNGEE. Trimming pared 0 bases from V and 6 bases from J, leaving 10 bases between. CDR3 amino acids: CASSVAGTLNTIYF. In nucleotides, the CDR3 is TGTGCCAGCAGCGTAGCGGGGACATTAAACACCATATATTTT. The variable domain in full, with the rest retrieved from reference TRBV9 and TRBJ1-3, is DSGVTQTPKHLITATGQRVTLRCSPRSGDLSVYWYQQSLDQGLQFLIQYYNGEERAKGNILERFSAQQFPDLHSELNLSSLELGDSALYFCASSVAGTLNTIYFGEGSWLTVV.

This clone is a singleton in its sample. The V gene is TRBV19, the J gene TRBJ1-6, with unresolved D. Germline loops: CDR1 LNHDA, CDR2 SQIVND (reference sequence). This CDR3 has 13 residues. Trimming removed 6 bases at V and 10 bases at J, with 13 bases between. The CDR3 sequence is CASSIQVESPLHF. The DNA for the CDR3 is TGTGCCAGTAGCATCCAAGTGGAATCACCCCTCCACTTT.

The chain combines TRBV12-5 with TRBJ1-1, with D unresolved. V dropped 3 bases and J dropped 1 base, with 3 bases sitting between them. This CDR3 is 12 amino acids long. Germline V CDR1 and CDR2: LGHNT, FRNRAP. The CDR3 here is CASGFRNTEAFF. The CDR3 bases are TGTGCTAGTGGTTTCAGGAACACTGAAGCTTTCTTT.

The chain couples TRBV6-6 to TRBJ1-6, with TRBD1 identical over 7 bases. There are 14 residues in the CDR3. With V trimmed by 5 bases and J by 10 bases, 8 bases remained unmatched. CDR1 is MNHNY, CDR2 SVGAGI, per germline (reference sequence). The CDR3 DNA follows: TGTGCCAGCAGTCCGCTAACAGGGGAATCACCCCTCCACTTT. This encodes CASSPLTGESPLHF.

The V and J genes are TRBV7-2 and TRBJ1-5; the D gene is possibly TRBD1 (5 bases). The V end was cut by 5 bases, the J end by 2 bases, with 13 bases between. The CDR3 has 15 residues. Germline-derived CDR1 and CDR2 are SGHTA and FQGNSA. Here the CDR3 reads CASSPWGWRNQPQHF. The CDR3 region has the DNA TGTGCCAGCAGCCCGTGGGGGTGGCGCAATCAGCCCCAGCATTTT.

J is TRBJ1-1 and V is TRBV9; D not resolved. Germline loops: CDR1 SGDLS, CDR2 YYNGEE. Trimming took 0 bases from V and 2 from J, leaving 8 bases between them. The CDR3 contains 14 residues. CDR3 bases: TGTGCCAGCAGCGTAGTGGGCCACAACACTGAAGCTTTCTTT. This codes for CASSVVGHNTEAFF.

The chain uses TRBV6-1 and TRBJ2-1; TRBD1 might be the D (5 bases). Germline CDR1 MNHNS, CDR2 SASEGT. The CDR3 length is 14 residues. V was cut by 4 bases and J by 7 bases, with 14 bases left in between. CDR3 residues: CASSGQSQENEQFF. In DNA, the CDR3 is TGTGCCAGCAGTGGACAGAGTCAGGAGAATGAGCAGTTCTTC.

The rearrangement uses TRBV6-6 and TRBJ2-1; D is unclear. This CDR3 comprises 15 residues. Germline V gives CDR1 MNHNY, CDR2 SVGAGI (reference sequence). Trimming removed 6 bases at V and 0 bases at J, with 12 bases between. CDR3 in DNA: TGTGCCAGCAGAAACGGCGAAAGCTCCTACAATGAGCAGTTCTTC. Translated, it gives CASRNGESSYNEQFF.

V is TRBV7-6 and J is TRBJ1-5; D gene ambiguous. Germline V gene sequence: CDR1 SGHVS, CDR2 FNYEAQ. The ends were cut back, 5 bases at V and 6 bases at J, with 8 bases in the middle. CDR3 length equals 12 residues. DNA for the CDR3: TGTGCCAGCAGCCACCGGGGTCAGCCCCAGCATTTT. Amino acids: CASSHRGQPQHF.

This chain uses TRBV4-1 with TRBJ2-1, with D hard to call. Germline values: CDR1 MGHRA, CDR2 YSYEKL. V lost 3 bases and J 0 bases, leaving 9 bases between the germline ends. CDR3 length: 15 residues. The CDR3 protein is CASSHTTSSYNEQFF. CDR3 sequence (DNA): TGCGCCAGCAGCCACACCACGAGCTCCTACAATGAGCAGTTCTTC.

The chain uses TRBV6-6 and TRBJ2-1; 7 nucleotides agree with TRBD1. Germline CDR1 and CDR2: MNHNY and SVGAGI (reference sequence). V was clipped by 8 bases and J by 4 bases; unmatched bases: 5. This CDR3 has 13 residues. Here the CDR3 DNA reads TGTGCCAGCGAGGCAGGGGGTTACAATGAGCAGTTCTTC. Amino acids: CASEAGGYNEQFF.

This chain joins TRBV11-2 and TRBJ1-3; D unclear. The length of the CDR3 is 11 residues. Germline assignment: CDR1 SGHAT and CDR2 FQNNGV. V was shortened by 5 bases and J by 7 bases, with 6 bases between the two germline ends. CDR3 DNA sequence: TGTGCCAGCAGCGTAGTGAACACCATATATTTT. It encodes CASSVVNTIYF.

The rearrangement links TRBV15 to TRBJ1-5; the D is unclear. Looked up from germline, CDR1 is LNHNV and CDR2 is YYDKDF (reference sequence). The V gene lost 8 bases and the J gene lost 5 bases, with 13 bases spanning the gap. This CDR3 contains 13 residues. For the CDR3, the DNA is TGTGCCACCGCTACTACTGGGGATCAGCCCCAGCATTTT. Residues: CATATTGDQPQHF.

The table lists this clone with a count of one. V and J are TRBV30 and TRBJ2-3, with D unclear. CDR1 is GTSNPN, CDR2 SVGIG, per germline (reference sequence). The CDR3 sequence is 15 residues long. V lost 3 bases and J 0 bases, leaving 13 bases between the germline ends. The DNA for the CDR3 is TGTGCCTGGAGGGGCTGGTGGGGTAGCACAGATACGCAGTATTTT. This encodes CAWRGWWGSTDTQYF.

The chain uses TRBV30 and TRBJ1-1; 10 nucleotides match TRBD1. The germline V gene has CDR1 GTSNPN and CDR2 SVGIG (reference sequence). The CDR3 runs 13 residues. V shed 4 bases and J 5 bases; nucleotides not matched to a gene: 4. The CDR3 DNA follows: TGTGCCTGGATATGGACAGGGGGGACTGAAGCTTTCTTT. It is translated as CAWIWTGGTEAFF. The complete variable domain, with remaining parts taken from reference TRBV30 and TRBJ1-1, reads SQTIHQWPATLVQPVGSPLSLECTVEGTSNPNLYWYRQAAGRGLQLLFYSVGIGQISSEVPQNLSASRPQDRQFILSSKKLLLSDSGFYLCAWIWTGGTEAFFGQGTRLTVV.

This clone was recorded a few times. The chain has TRBV6-6 and TRBJ2-6, with 7 bases matching TRBD1. From germline, CDR1 is MNHNY and CDR2 SVGAGI (reference sequence). The J segment lost 0 bases and the V segment lost 7 bases, leaving 6 bases of the junction unmatched. The CDR3 sequence is 16 residues long. DNA of the CDR3: TGTGCCAGCATCAGGGGGACGAGCTCTGGGGCCAACGTCCTGACTTTC. Translation: CASIRGTSSGANVLTF.

This clone was detected a few times. J is TRBJ1-5 and V is TRBV4-1; D is possibly TRBD1 (5 bases). CDR3 length: 16 residues. Germline V gene data show CDR1 as MGHRA and CDR2 as YSYEKL. V was pared by 3 bases and J by 5 bases, with 17 bases between. As DNA, the CDR3 is TGCGCCAGCAGCCAGGGGTCAGGGAATCGCGATCAGCCCCAGCATTTT. It is translated as CASSQGSGNRDQPQHF.